This TCR beta chain was identified in a study of cytomegalovirus exposure and HLA in healthy donors. The CDR3 spans 16 residues. V was clipped by 0 bases and J by 3 bases; unmatched bases: 6. The V gene's germline CDR1 is SGDLS and CDR2 YYNGEE. The PCR had 60 Vbeta and 13 Jbeta primers. Produced via immunoSEQ multiplex PCR; TCRdb's table is partial and in-frame only. The sample table includes 49,000 or so clones. Material: PBMCs. This sequence originates from a man between 35 and 55 years old in good health and CMV-seropositive. This chain connects TRBV9 to TRBJ2-3; 8 bases fit TRBD2. The CDR3: CASSVAQREITDTQYF. CDR3 DNA: TGTGCCAGCAGCGTAGCACAGCGGGAGATAACAGATACGCAGTATTTT.